These 26 T cell receptor beta chains originate from one sample sequenced in a study of blood T cell repertoires in COVID-19. Sequencing used immunoSEQ multiplex PCR; TCRdb keeps in-frame clones, though not all of them. The sample shows about 200,000 clones, roughly 82% of them seen only once. The sequencing sample was made of peripheral blood. These receptors all stem from a woman aged 55 to 70 with COVID-19, enrolled during active disease.

The rearrangement uses TRBV19 and TRBJ2-2; D is ambiguous. This CDR3 has 14 amino acids. Germline V gene data show CDR1 as LNHDA and CDR2 as SQIVND (reference sequence). V lost 5 bases to trimming and J lost 1 base, with 8 bases between them. The CDR3 sequence: CASSSGGNTGELFF. CDR3 in DNA: TGTGCCAGTAGTTCCGGCGGGAACACCGGGGAGCTGTTTTTT.

The chain couples TRBV27 to TRBJ2-7, with a possible D match to TRBD2 (6 bases). Germline V gene sequence: CDR1 MNHEY, CDR2 SMNVEV (reference sequence). There are 14 residues in the CDR3. Trimming took off 5 bases at V and 3 bases at J, with 14 bases between the two ends. The CDR3 region has the DNA TGTGCCAGCAGTGGTTGGGCGGGGATCTACGAGCAGTACTTC. Translated, it gives CASSGWAGIYEQYF.

This chain links TRBV2 with TRBJ2-2; D not resolved. Trimming cost V 4 bases and J 8 bases, with 14 bases left between them. The CDR3 has 14 amino acids. CDR1 and CDR2 from the germline V gene are SNHLY and FYNNEI. CDR3 bases: TGTGCCAGCAGTGTGAACCGACTGGGTGGGGAGCTGTTTTTT. It encodes CASSVNRLGGELFF.

The genes are TRBV2 and TRBJ1-4, with TRBD1 matching over 9 bases. V shed 4 bases, J shed 3 bases, and the junction held 6 bases outside the gene matches. Germline V CDR1 and CDR2: SNHLY, FYNNEI. The CDR3 loop spans 16 amino acids. The CDR3 DNA follows: TGTGCCAGCAGTGCCAACCGGGACAGGGCTAATGAAAAACTGTTTTTT. Amino acids: CASSANRDRANEKLFF.

The V and J genes are TRBV7-6 and TRBJ1-6; the D is unclear. The germline gives CDR1 SGHVS, CDR2 FNYEAQ. V lost 5 bases, J lost 3 bases, and 11 bases lay in between. The CDR3 loop spans 15 amino acids. The CDR3 region has the DNA TGTGCCAGCAGCCCCAGACGGGACTATAATTCACCCCTCCACTTT. This sequence encodes CASSPRRDYNSPLHF.

The chain uses TRBV5-1 and TRBJ2-2; 7 bases are shared with TRBD1. V shed 4 bases, J shed 4 bases, and the junction held 4 bases outside the gene matches. The V gene's germline CDR1 is SGHRS and CDR2 YFSETQ. The CDR3 length is 14 residues. The CDR3 protein is CASSGQGVTGELFF. CDR3 DNA: TGCGCCAGCAGCGGTCAGGGGGTCACCGGGGAGCTGTTTTTT.

Note on this clone: Germline is not matched at one junction end, which may reflect a read error. The chain has TRBV7-2 and TRBJ2-7; D is perhaps TRBD1 (6 bases). There are 12 residues in the CDR3. The germline gives CDR1 SGHTA, CDR2 FQGNSA. CDR3 residues: CASSFWGQAQDF. CDR3 coding DNA: TGTGCCAGCAGCTTTTGGGGGCAGGCCCAGGACTTC.

The V gene is TRBV24-1, the J gene TRBJ2-1, with 8 nucleotides matching TRBD2. The CDR3 covers 14 residues. Germline values: CDR1 KGHDR, CDR2 SFDVKD. V dropped 2 bases and J dropped 9; count of bases not matched to a gene: 5. CDR3: CATSDSGRVREQFF. In DNA, the CDR3 is TGTGCCACCAGTGATTCCGGGAGGGTACGTGAGCAGTTCTTC.

The CDR3 DNA reads as TGTGCCAGCAGTGAGCCCGGACTGGGATCCTACGAGCAGTACGTC. The encoded protein is CASSEPGLGSYEQYV. The V and J genes are TRBV6-4 and TRBJ2-7; perhaps TRBD2 as D (5 bases). The V and J ends lost 3 bases and 1 base respectively, with 13 bases between them. This CDR3 has 15 amino acids. Germline CDR1 is MRHNA and CDR2 is SNTAGT.

The chain has TRBV19 and TRBJ2-5; perhaps TRBD2 as D (5 bases). Germline V gene sequence: CDR1 LNHDA, CDR2 SQIVND (reference sequence). This CDR3 comprises 14 residues. The V and J ends lost 1 base and 4 bases respectively, with 10 bases between them. In DNA form, the CDR3 reads TGTGCCAGTAGTATAGTCCCGGGGAGAGAGACCCAGTACTTC. This translates into CASSIVPGRETQYF.

The chain has TRBV27 and TRBJ1-3; TRBD1 aligns across 10 bases. Germline V gives CDR1 MNHEY, CDR2 SMNVEV (reference sequence). V gave up 6 bases and J gave up 3 bases; unmatched junction bases: 8. The CDR3 runs to 16 residues. The CDR3 is CASSRRQGASGNTIYF. DNA of the CDR3: TGTGCCAGCAGCCGTCGACAGGGGGCTAGTGGAAACACCATATATTTT.

This chain connects TRBV11-1 to TRBJ2-5; D is perhaps TRBD1 (5 bases). The V gene's germline CDR1 is SGHAT and CDR2 FQDESV (reference sequence). CDR3 length equals 15 residues. V gave up 3 bases and J gave up 2 bases, with 13 bases separating them. The CDR3, as DNA: TGTGCCAGCAGCTTCCTCTCCAGGGCACAAGAGACCCAGTACTTC. Residues: CASSFLSRAQETQYF.

V is TRBV5-6 and J is TRBJ1-4, with a weak D call TRBD1 (6 bases). V was clipped by 0 bases and J by 6 bases, with 15 bases between them. Germline CDR1 is SGHDT and CDR2 is YYEEEE. This CDR3 is built from 16 residues. DNA of the CDR3: TGTGCCAGCAGCTTGGGGCTGGGGACACTAGATGAAAAACTGTTTTTT. It specifies CASSLGLGTLDEKLFF. The variable domain in full, completed from reference TRBV5-6 and TRBJ1-4, reads DAGVTQSPTHLIKTRGQQVTLRCSPKSGHDTVSWYQQALGQGPQFIFQYYEEEERQRGNFPDRFSGHQFPNYSSELNVNALLLGDSALYLCASSLGLGTLDEKLFFGSGTQLSVL.

This clone was recorded a few times. The chain is built from TRBV12-3 or TRBV12-4 and TRBJ2-2, with 7 bases identical to TRBD1. This CDR3 has 13 amino acids. Trimming removed 6 bases from V and 6 bases from J; junction bases left unmatched: 4. The CDR3 DNA sequence: TGTGCCAGCAGACCGACAGGGCCCGGGGAGCTGTTTTTT. Translated: CASRPTGPGELFF.

The chain recombines TRBV14 with TRBJ1-4; D perhaps matches TRBD1 (5 bases). V dropped 5 bases and J dropped 4 bases, with 14 bases sitting between them. Looked up from germline, CDR1 is SGHDN and CDR2 is FVKESK. The CDR3 sequence is 15 residues long. In DNA form, the CDR3 reads TGTGCCAGCAGCAAACTCCGGGGGATTAATGAAAAACTGTTTTTT. Translated, it gives CASSKLRGINEKLFF.

Here the CDR3 reads CASRNSGGGIDEQFF. The CDR3 nucleotides read TGTGCCAGCAGAAACTCGGGAGGTGGGATCGATGAGCAGTTCTTC. The chain recombines TRBV7-6 with TRBJ2-1; 7 positions match TRBD2. Germline V lookup: CDR1 SGHVS, CDR2 FNYEAQ. This CDR3 is 15 amino acids long. After removal of 6 bases from V and 8 bases from J, the junction contained 13 bases not matched to a gene.

This chain uses TRBV19 with TRBJ1-5; D is possibly TRBD1 (5 bases). Germline V gives CDR1 LNHDA, CDR2 SQIVND (reference sequence). Trimming shortened V by 9 bases and J by 2 bases, and 8 bases separated the two germline ends. CDR3 size: 12 residues. The CDR3 region has the DNA TGTGCCAGCAAGACAGGCAATCAGCCCCAGCATTTT. Its translation is CASKTGNQPQHF. The complete variable domain, with remaining parts taken from reference TRBV19 and TRBJ1-5, reads DGGITQSPKYLFRKEGQNVTLSCEQNLNHDAMYWYRQDPGQGLRLIYYSQIVNDFQKGDIAEGYSVSREKKESFPLTVTSAQKNPTAFYLCASKTGNQPQHFGDGTRLSIL.

The chain couples TRBV5-6 to TRBJ2-2, with D perhaps TRBD2 (6 bases). Deletions cut 6 bases from V and 1 base from J, with 10 bases between. Germline V gene data show CDR1 as SGHDT and CDR2 as YYEEEE. The CDR3 runs 14 residues. The CDR3 protein is CASTRDLNTGELFF. DNA for the CDR3: TGTGCCAGCACCCGGGACTTGAACACCGGGGAGCTGTTTTTT.

The CDR3 loop reads CSASSGQFLMRDTF. As DNA, the CDR3 is TGCAGTGCAAGTTCTGGACAGTTTCTTATGAGGGACACCTTC. The V call is TRBV20-1, the J call TRBJ1-2; D is perhaps TRBD1 (6 bases). The CDR3 spans 14 residues. CDR1 DFQATT and CDR2 SNEGSKA come from the germline V gene (reference sequence). V was trimmed by 6 bases and J by 12 bases, leaving 26 bases between them.

The V call is TRBV4-1, the J call TRBJ1-5; D may be TRBD1 (5 bases). There are 20 residues in the CDR3. Looked up from germline, CDR1 is MGHRA and CDR2 is YSYEKL. V lost 0 bases and J 0 bases, leaving 21 bases between the germline ends. The CDR3 DNA follows: TGCGCCAGCAGCCAAGATTTGGTGGCGGGGGGAAGATATAGCAATCAGCCCCAGCATTTT. Its protein is CASSQDLVAGGRYSNQPQHF.

This clone was detected once. In nucleotides, the CDR3 is TGTGCCACCTCTGGACTCAACTACGAGCAGTACGTC. This gives the protein CATSGLNYEQYV. The chain combines TRBV27 with TRBJ2-7; possible D gene TRBD2, 5 bases. Trimming removed 10 bases at V and 3 bases at J, with 13 bases between. There are 12 residues in the CDR3. From germline, CDR1 is MNHEY and CDR2 SMNVEV (reference sequence).

The chain is built from TRBV12-3 or TRBV12-4 and TRBJ1-2; D may be TRBD1 (5 bases). The CDR3 has 12 residues. Trimming pared 2 bases from V and 5 bases from J, leaving 6 bases between. DNA of the CDR3: TGTGCCAGCAGTTTACAGGGTTATGGCTACACCTTC. This encodes CASSLQGYGYTF.

The J gene is TRBJ2-2, the V gene TRBV5-1; maybe TRBD2 (5 bases). The germline V gene has CDR1 SGHRS and CDR2 YFSETQ. Trimming pared 7 bases from V and 7 bases from J, leaving 23 bases between. The CDR3 runs to 16 residues. DNA of the CDR3: TGCGCCAGCCGACGGTTCGGGATGGCGCGAGGCGGGGAGCTGTTTTTT. Protein product: CASRRFGMARGGELFF.

This rearrangement joins TRBV5-3 to TRBJ1-2; D perhaps matches TRBD1 (6 bases). TRBV5-3 is assigned to the ORF class and has an uncertain function. The CDR3 length is 19 residues. Trimming removed 0 bases from V and 2 bases from J, with 23 bases in between. The CDR3 loop is CARSLGLRGGAGANYGYTF. The DNA of the CDR3 is TGTGCCAGAAGCTTGGGGCTTAGAGGGGGAGCAGGAGCCAACTATGGCTACACCTTC.

This chain uses TRBV27 with TRBJ1-2; 11 bases line up with TRBD1. The V and J ends lost 3 bases and 5 bases, in that order; junction bases with no gene match: 11. The CDR3 loop spans 17 amino acids. Germline lookup yields CDR1 MNHEY and CDR2 SMNVEV (reference sequence). The CDR3 here is CASSFSRTGGASYGYTF. The CDR3 DNA reads TGTGCCAGCAGTTTCTCGCGGACAGGGGGCGCCTCTTATGGCTACACCTTC.

The rearrangement joins TRBV2 to TRBJ1-1; no clear D. V lost 5 bases, J lost 8 bases, and 12 bases lay in between. The germline V gene has CDR1 SNHLY and CDR2 FYNNEI. The CDR3 totals 12 residues. The CDR3 region has the DNA TGTGCCAGCAGTTACGCCGGGAGAGAAGCTTTCTTT. The encoded protein is CASSYAGREAFF.